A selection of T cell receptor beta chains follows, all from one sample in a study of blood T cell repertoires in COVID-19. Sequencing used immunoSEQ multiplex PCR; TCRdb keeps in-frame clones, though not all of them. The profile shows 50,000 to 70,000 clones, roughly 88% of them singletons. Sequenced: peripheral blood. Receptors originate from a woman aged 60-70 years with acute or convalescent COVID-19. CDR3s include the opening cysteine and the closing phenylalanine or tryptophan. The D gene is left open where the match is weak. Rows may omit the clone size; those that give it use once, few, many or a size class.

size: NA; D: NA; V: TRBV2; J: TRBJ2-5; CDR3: CASSDGAGETQYF; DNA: TGTGCCAGCAGTGACGGCGCCGGGGAGACCCAGTACTTC
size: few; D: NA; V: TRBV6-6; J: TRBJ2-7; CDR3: CASSYSTDSYEQYF; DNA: TGTGCCAGCAGTTACTCCACGGACAGCTACGAGCAGTACTTC
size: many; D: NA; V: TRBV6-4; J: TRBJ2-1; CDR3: CASSPVGDSYNEQFF; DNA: TGTGCCAGCAGCCCCGTAGGAGACTCCTACAATGAGCAGTTCTTC
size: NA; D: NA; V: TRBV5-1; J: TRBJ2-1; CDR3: CASRFGADNEQFF; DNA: TGCGCCAGCAGGTTCGGAGCGGACAATGAGCAGTTCTTC
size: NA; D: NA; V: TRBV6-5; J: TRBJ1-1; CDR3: CASSNGGVNTEAFF; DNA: TGTGCCAGCAGTAACGGAGGCGTGAACACTGAAGCTTTCTTT
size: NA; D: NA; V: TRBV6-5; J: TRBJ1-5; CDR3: CASSLAGREPQHF; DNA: TGTGCCAGCAGTCTGGCAGGGAGGGAGCCCCAGCATTTT
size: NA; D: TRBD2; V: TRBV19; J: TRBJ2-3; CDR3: CASSINRRGTDTQYF; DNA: TGTGCCAGTAGTATAAATCGGCGGGGGACAGATACGCAGTATTTT
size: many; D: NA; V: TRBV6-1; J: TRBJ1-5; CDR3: CASSEAAGGNQPQHF; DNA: TGTGCCAGCAGTGAAGCTGCGGGGGGCAATCAGCCCCAGCATTTT
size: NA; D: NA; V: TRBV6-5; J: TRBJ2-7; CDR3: CASSTRQSAYEQYF; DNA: TGTGCCAGCAGTACCCGACAGTCTGCCTACGAGCAGTACTTC
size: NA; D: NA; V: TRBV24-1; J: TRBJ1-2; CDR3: CATSDPAGYPPGYTF; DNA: TGTGCCACCAGTGATCCTGCAGGGTACCCCCCTGGCTACACCTTC
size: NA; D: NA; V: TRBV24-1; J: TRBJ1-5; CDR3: CATSPRGAGNQPQHF; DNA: TGTGCCACCTCCCCCCGGGGGGCCGGCAATCAGCCCCAGCATTTT
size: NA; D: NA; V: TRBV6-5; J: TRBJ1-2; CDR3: CASSYGEGVGYTF; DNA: TGTGCCAGCAGTTATGGGGAGGGCGTTGGCTACACCTTC
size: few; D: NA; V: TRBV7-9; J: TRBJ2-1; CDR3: CASSLNSGSSYNEQFF; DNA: TGTGCCAGCAGCTTAAACAGTGGATCCTCCTACAATGAGCAGTTCTTC
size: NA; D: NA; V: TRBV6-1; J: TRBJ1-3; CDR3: CASSEASHLSGNTIYF; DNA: TGTGCCAGCAGTGAAGCCTCCCACTTATCTGGAAACACCATATATTTT
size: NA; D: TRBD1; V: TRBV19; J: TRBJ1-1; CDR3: CASSIAGGTEAFF; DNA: TGTGCCAGTAGTATAGCAGGGGGGACTGAAGCTTTCTTT
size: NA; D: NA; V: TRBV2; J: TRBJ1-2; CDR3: CASSVQDSFYGYTF; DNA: TGTGCCAGCAGTGTTCAGGATTCTTTCTATGGCTACACCTTC
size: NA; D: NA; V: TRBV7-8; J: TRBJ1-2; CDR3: CASSLFRRGDYGYTF; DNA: TGTGCCAGCAGCTTATTTCGCCGGGGGGACTATGGCTACACCTTC
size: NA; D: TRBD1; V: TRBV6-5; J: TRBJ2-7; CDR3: CASRDRGPTSYEQYF; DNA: TGTGCCAGCAGAGACAGGGGGCCAACCTCCTACGAGCAGTACTTC
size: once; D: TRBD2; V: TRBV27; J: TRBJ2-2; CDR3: CASLSVAGAKNTGELFF; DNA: TGTGCCAGCCTCAGTGTAGCGGGGGCTAAGAACACCGGGGAGCTGTTTTTT
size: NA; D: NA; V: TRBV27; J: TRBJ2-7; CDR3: CASSFKRGPSSYEQYF; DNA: TGTGCCAGCAGTTTCAAAAGGGGCCCTAGCTCCTACGAGCAGTACTTC
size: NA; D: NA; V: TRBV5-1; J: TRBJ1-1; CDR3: CASSFPGNEAFF; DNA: TGCGCCAGCAGCTTCCCGGGGAATGAAGCTTTCTTT
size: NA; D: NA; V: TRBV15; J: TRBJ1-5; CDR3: CATSRVIDTQARNQPQHF; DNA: TGTGCCACCAGCAGAGTTATTGACACCCAAGCTCGCAATCAGCCCCAGCATTTT
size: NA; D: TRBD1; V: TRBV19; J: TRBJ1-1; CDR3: CASSGDRTFNTEAFF; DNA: TGTGCCAGTAGCGGGGACAGGACATTCAACACTGAAGCTTTCTTT
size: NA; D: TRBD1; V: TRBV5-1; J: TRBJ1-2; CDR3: CASRAGTGAYGYTF; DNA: TGCGCCAGCAGGGCCGGGACAGGGGCCTATGGCTACACCTTC
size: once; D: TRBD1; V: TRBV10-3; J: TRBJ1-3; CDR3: CAIKPGGNYGNTIYF; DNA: TGTGCCATCAAGCCAGGGGGTAACTACGGAAACACCATATATTTT
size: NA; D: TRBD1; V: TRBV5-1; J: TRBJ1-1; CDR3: CASSRQGVNSEAFF; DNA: TGCGCCAGCAGCCGACAGGGGGTAAATAGTGAAGCTTTCTTT
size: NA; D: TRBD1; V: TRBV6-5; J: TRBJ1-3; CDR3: CGTGVPGNTIYF; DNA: TGTGGCACAGGGGTGCCTGGAAACACCATATATTTT
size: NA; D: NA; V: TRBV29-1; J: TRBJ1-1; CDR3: CSVGVGGFGTEAFF; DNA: TGCAGCGTTGGGGTAGGCGGGTTTGGCACTGAAGCTTTCTTT
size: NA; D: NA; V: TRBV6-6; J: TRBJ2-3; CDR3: CASSRQRDFTDTQYF; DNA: TGTGCCAGCAGTCGACAAAGAGACTTCACAGATACGCAGTATTTT
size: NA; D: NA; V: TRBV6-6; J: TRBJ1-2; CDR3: CASIPGGLLYGYTF; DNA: TGTGCCAGCATCCCGGGGGGACTTCTCTATGGCTACACCTTC
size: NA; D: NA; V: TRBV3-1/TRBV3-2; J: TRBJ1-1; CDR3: CASSQVEGTAEAFF; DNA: TGTGCCAGCAGCCAAGTGGAGGGGACCGCTGAAGCTTTCTTT
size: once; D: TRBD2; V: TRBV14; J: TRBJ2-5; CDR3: CASSQGGGRQETQYF; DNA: TGTGCCAGCAGCCAGGGCGGCGGGAGGCAAGAGACCCAGTACTTC
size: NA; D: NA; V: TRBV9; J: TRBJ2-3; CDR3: CASSPRIGTDTQYF; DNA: TGTGCCAGCAGCCCCCGAATCGGGACAGATACGCAGTATTTT
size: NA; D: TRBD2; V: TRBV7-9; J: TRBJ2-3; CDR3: CASSLGLAASTDTQYF; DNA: TGTGCCAGCAGCCTCGGACTAGCGGCAAGCACAGATACGCAGTATTTT
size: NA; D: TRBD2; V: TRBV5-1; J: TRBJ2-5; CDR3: CASSFGLAGGPAETQYF; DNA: TGCGCCAGCAGCTTCGGACTAGCGGGGGGGCCGGCGGAGACCCAGTACTTC
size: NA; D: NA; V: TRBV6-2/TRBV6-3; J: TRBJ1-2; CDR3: CASSYLPSTPRYGYTF; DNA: TGTGCCAGCAGTTACTTACCGTCAACCCCGCGGTATGGCTACACCTTC
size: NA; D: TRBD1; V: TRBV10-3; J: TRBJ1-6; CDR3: CATMTGGGSPLHF; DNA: TGTGCCACTATGACAGGGGGTGGATCACCCCTCCACTTT
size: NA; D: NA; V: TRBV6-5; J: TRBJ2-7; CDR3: CASSSGFGRSYEQYF; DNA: TGTGCCAGCAGTTCGGGATTCGGGAGATCCTACGAGCAGTACTTC
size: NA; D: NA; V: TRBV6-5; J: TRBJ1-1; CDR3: CASLPRGLNTEAFF; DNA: TGTGCCAGCCTCCCGCGGGGTTTGAACACTGAAGCTTTCTTT
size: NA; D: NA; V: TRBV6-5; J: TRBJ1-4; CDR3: CASSRGGGTNEKLFF; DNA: TGTGCCAGCAGTCGAGGGGGGGGGACTAATGAAAAACTGTTTTTT
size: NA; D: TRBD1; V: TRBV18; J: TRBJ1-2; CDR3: CASSPEQGARGGYTF; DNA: TGTGCCAGCTCACCCGAGCAGGGGGCTCGGGGGGGCTACACCTTC
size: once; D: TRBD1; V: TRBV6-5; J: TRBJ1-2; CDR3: CASRGRQGWTRGYTF; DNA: TGTGCCAGCAGGGGAAGACAGGGATGGACGAGGGGCTACACCTTC
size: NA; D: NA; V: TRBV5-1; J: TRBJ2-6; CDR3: CASSQGYGANVLTF; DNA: TGCGCCAGCAGCCAGGGCTATGGGGCCAACGTCCTGACTTTC
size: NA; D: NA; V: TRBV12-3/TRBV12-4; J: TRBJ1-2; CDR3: CASSSGGPYGYTF; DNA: TGTGCCAGCAGTTCGGGGGGGCCCTATGGCTACACCTTC
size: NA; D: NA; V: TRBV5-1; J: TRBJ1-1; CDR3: CASSLGRENTEAFF; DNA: TGCGCCAGCAGCTTGGGGAGAGAGAACACTGAAGCTTTCTTT
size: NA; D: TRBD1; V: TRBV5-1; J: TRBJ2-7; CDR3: CASSQGTGSQDEQYF; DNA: TGCGCCAGCAGCCAGGGGACAGGGAGCCAGGACGAGCAGTACTTC
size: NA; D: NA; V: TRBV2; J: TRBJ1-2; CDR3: CASKGAAGASYTF; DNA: TGTGCCAGCAAGGGAGCGGCGGGGGCTAGCTACACCTTC
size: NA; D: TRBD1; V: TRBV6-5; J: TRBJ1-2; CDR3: CASSSPGQVLGYTF; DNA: TGTGCCAGCAGTTCCCCGGGACAGGTCCTCGGCTACACCTTC
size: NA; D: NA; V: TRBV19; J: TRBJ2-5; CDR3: CASSGGRGLQETQYF; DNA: TGTGCCAGTAGTGGTGGGCGGGGACTTCAAGAGACCCAGTACTTC
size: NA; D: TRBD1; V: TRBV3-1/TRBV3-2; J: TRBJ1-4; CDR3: CASSRLGQNSINEKLFF; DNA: TGTGCCAGCAGCCGCTTGGGACAGAACTCGATTAATGAAAAACTGTTTTTT
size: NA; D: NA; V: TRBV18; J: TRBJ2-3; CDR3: CASSPLASDGPDTQYF; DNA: TGTGCCAGCTCGCCCCTAGCCTCCGACGGCCCAGATACGCAGTATTTT
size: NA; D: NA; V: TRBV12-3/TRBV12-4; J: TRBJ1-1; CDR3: CASSSQGGTEAFF; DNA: TGTGCCAGCAGCTCGCAGGGAGGCACTGAAGCTTTCTTT
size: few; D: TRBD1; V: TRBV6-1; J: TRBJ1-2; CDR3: CASSDQGAIYGYTF; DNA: TGTGCCAGCAGTGACCAGGGGGCTATATACGGCTACACCTTC
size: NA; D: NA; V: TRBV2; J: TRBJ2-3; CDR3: CASNPGLLPGVGTDTQYF; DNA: TGTGCCAGCAATCCCGGTCTGCTCCCCGGGGTCGGCACAGATACGCAGTATTTT
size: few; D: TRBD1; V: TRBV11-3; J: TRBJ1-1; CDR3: CASSLGQGTGSSEAFF; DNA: TGTGCCAGCAGCTTAGGACAGGGGACAGGGTCCTCTGAAGCTTTCTTT
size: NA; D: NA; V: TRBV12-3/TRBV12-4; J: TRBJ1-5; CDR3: CASRGDDNQPQHF; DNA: TGTGCCAGCAGAGGGGATGACAATCAGCCCCAGCATTTT
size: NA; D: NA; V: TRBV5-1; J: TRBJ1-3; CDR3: CASSLDGLISGNTIYF; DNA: TGCGCCAGCAGCTTGGACGGACTGATCTCTGGAAACACCATATATTTT